This TCR beta chain was recorded in a study of T cell repertoires in cytomegalovirus infection. General observations from the study: Cumulated frequencies of public TCR beta families served to identify carriers of CMV plus the relevant HLA.

This clonotype was picked up many times. Its antigen is undetermined. TCRdb analysed the reads with MiXCR anew, one entry per CDR3 protein. In the table there are some 100,000 distinct CDR3 sequences, under 25% of which are singletons. The CDR3 sequence is 15 residues long. Germline lookup yields CDR1 MNHNS and CDR2 SASEGT. V lost 6 bases and J lost 3; bases outside the gene matches: 7. This sequence was found in a human donor in good health (CMV status not recorded). Some clones in this sample may be carry-over from other donors' samples. Specimen: CD8+ T cells from PBMCs. This chain joins TRBV6-1 and TRBJ2-7; TRBD2 agrees at 11 bases. CDR3 residues: CASRVTTSGSYEQYF. In DNA form, the CDR3 reads TGTGCCAGCAGGGTAACTACTAGCGGGAGCTACGAGCAGTACTTC.